This T cell receptor (beta chain) derives from a study of lymphopenia after photon versus proton radiotherapy. Points from the study as a whole: Better survival with proton therapy was suggested as possible, not demonstrated. After the lymphocyte nadir, photon-treated repertoires showed oligoclonal expansion, especially of CD8+ Temra cells. Larger post-nadir TCR diversity loss correlated inversely with survival in deceased patients. Relative stability marked proton patients; photon patients lost diversity and naive cells.

Clones were read by immunoSEQ multiplex PCR, and TCRdb kept only the in-frame ones, dropping some. The sample has about 61,000 clones, 75% to 90% seen once. This CDR3 region has 14 residues. Looked up from germline, CDR1 is SNHLY and CDR2 is FYNNEI. Trimming pared 5 bases from V and 4 bases from J, leaving 11 bases between. Comments on this clone: The antigen is unknown.

This receptor was obtained from a man aged 40-49 years with gastric cancer. The sample here was peripheral blood, taken from a patient treated with photon-based radiotherapy. The rearrangement uses TRBV2 and TRBJ1-4; no definite D call. In DNA, the CDR3 is TGTGCCAGCAGTTTTATTGGGATTAATGAAAAACTGTTTTTT. It is translated as CASSFIGINEKLFF.